These T cell receptor beta chains were read from a single sample in a study of T cells in Graves' hyperthyroidism and ophthalmopathy. MiXCR was run by TCRdb on the multiplex PCR reads, yielding one entry per CDR3 protein. Of approximately 400,000 distinct CDR3 sequences in the sample, 14% to 15% were seen once. The source material was blood. All receptors derive from a woman between 25 and 40 years old with Graves' hyperthyroidism. The CDR3 runs from the conserved cysteine through the conserved F or W. D genes are given only for firm matches. A clone size is listed for some rows: how often the clone was seen (once, few, many), or a class if it is expanded.

NA TRBJ2-7 TRBV4-1 TRBD1 CASSQVRDRDEQYF TGCGCCAGCAGCCAAGTTAGGGACAGAGACGAGCAGTACTTC
many TRBJ2-1 TRBV27 TRBD2 CASTKGTSGRGYNEQFF TGTGCCAGCACCAAGGGGACTAGCGGGAGAGGGTACAATGAGCAGTTCTTC
many TRBJ1-2 TRBV28 NA CASKGQENYGYTF TGTGCCAGCAAGGGCCAAGAGAACTATGGCTACACCTTC
NA TRBJ2-1 TRBV19 TRBD1 CASSITPGQAYNEQFF TGTGCCAGTAGTATAACCCCCGGACAGGCGTACAATGAGCAGTTCTTC
few TRBJ2-7 TRBV7-2 TRBD1 CASSLGQGALYEQYF TGTGCCAGCAGCTTAGGACAGGGGGCCCTCTACGAGCAGTACTTC
many TRBJ2-7 TRBV6-5 NA CASSYLHRSRGSREQYF TGTGCCAGCAGTTACCTGCACCGATCCCGGGGCTCGAGGGAGCAGTACTTC
many TRBJ2-3 TRBV30 TRBD2 CAFTSGRGTDTQYF TGTGCCTTTACTAGCGGGAGAGGGACAGATACGCAGTATTTT
many TRBJ2-5 TRBV12-3/TRBV12-4 NA CASRQGSGETQYF TGTGCCAGCAGGCAGGGCTCCGGTGAGACCCAGTACTTC
NA TRBJ2-5 TRBV7-2 NA CASSRRATQETQYF TGTGCCAGCAGCCGGCGGGCTACTCAAGAGACCCAGTACTTC
many TRBJ2-1 TRBV12-3/TRBV12-4 TRBD2 CASMGGTRGNEQFF TGTGCCAGCATGGGGGGGACTAGGGGGAATGAGCAGTTCTTC
NA TRBJ2-5 TRBV10-3 NA CAISGGETQYF TGTGCCATCAGTGGCGGCGAGACCCAGTACTTC
few TRBJ1-4 TRBV3-1 NA CASSQVGLNLEKLFF TGTGCCAGCAGCCAAGTAGGGCTGAACCTTGAAAAACTGTTTTTT
many TRBJ2-1 TRBV28 NA CASSRTGLRNEQFF TGTGCCAGCAGTCGTACGGGACTCCGAAATGAGCAGTTCTTC
NA TRBJ1-5 TRBV10-3 TRBD1 CAISLDRVGQPQHF TGTGCCATCAGCCTCGACAGGGTAGGTCAGCCCCAGCATTTT